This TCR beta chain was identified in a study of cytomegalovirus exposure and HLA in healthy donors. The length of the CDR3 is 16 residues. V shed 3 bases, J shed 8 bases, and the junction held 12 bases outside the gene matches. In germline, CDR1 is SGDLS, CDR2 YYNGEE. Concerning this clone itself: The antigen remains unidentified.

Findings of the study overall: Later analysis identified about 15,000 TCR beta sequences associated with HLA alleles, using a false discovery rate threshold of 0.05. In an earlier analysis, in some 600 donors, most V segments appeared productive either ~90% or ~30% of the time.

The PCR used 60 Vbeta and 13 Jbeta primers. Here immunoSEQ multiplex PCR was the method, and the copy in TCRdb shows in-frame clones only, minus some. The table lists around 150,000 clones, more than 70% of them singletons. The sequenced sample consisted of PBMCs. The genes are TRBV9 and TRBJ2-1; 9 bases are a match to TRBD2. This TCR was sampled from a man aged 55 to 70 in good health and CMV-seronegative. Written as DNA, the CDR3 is TGTGCCAGCAGCGGGGTCGGCGGGAGGGCCTCGGATGAGCAGTTCTTC. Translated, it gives CASSGVGGRASDEQFF.